A single sample gave rise to the 18 T cell receptor beta chains below, sequenced in a study of early T cells in non-severe SARS-CoV-2 infection. TCRdb used MiXCR to reprocess the 5' RACE reads, holding one entry per CDR3 protein. The profile covers approximately 49,000 distinct CDR3 sequences, with about 12% appearing a single time and roughly a tenth taken by the ten largest. The sample comprised whole blood. The receptors here all came from an adult who was a healthcare worker with PCR-confirmed SARS-CoV-2 infection or an uninfected control (not recorded which).

In its sample, this clonotype was seen many times. This chain uses TRBV10-3 with TRBJ2-7; D is perhaps TRBD2 (6 bases). V gave up 2 bases and J gave up 5 bases, with 13 bases separating them. The CDR3 runs to 14 residues. Germline V gene lookup returns CDR1 ENHRY and CDR2 SYGVKD. The CDR3 region is CAISEGGYVNEQYF. The CDR3 nucleotides read TGTGCCATCAGTGAGGGGGGGTACGTAAACGAGCAGTACTTC.

This clonotype was seen once. The gene calls are TRBV6-4 and TRBJ2-3; a possible D gene is TRBD2 (6 bases). The CDR3 has 13 amino acids. V was shortened by 3 bases and J by 6 bases, with 10 bases between the two germline ends. Germline lookup yields CDR1 MRHNA and CDR2 SNTAGT. In DNA form, the CDR3 reads TGTGCCAGCAGTGAGGGGACTGGCGATACGCAGTATTTT. As protein: CASSEGTGDTQYF.

In this sample, this clonotype turned up a few times. The chain combines TRBV3-1 with TRBJ1-1; D is uncertain. In germline, CDR1 is LGHDT, CDR2 YNNKEL (reference sequence). The CDR3 contains 15 residues. Trimming pared 1 base from V and 0 bases from J, leaving 9 bases between. This CDR3 is CASSQGQVLNTEAFF. CDR3 nucleotides: TGTGCCAGCAGCCAAGGGCAGGTACTGAACACTGAAGCTTTCTTT.

There are many counts of this clonotype. The genes are TRBV20-1 and TRBJ1-1, with D maybe TRBD1 (5 bases). With 6 bases removed from V and 1 base from J, the gap between germline ends came to 12 bases. Germline V gene data show CDR1 as DFQATT and CDR2 as SNEGSKA (reference sequence). This CDR3 region has 13 residues. The chain's CDR3 is CSAVQGPNTEAFF. The CDR3 DNA follows: TGCAGTGCAGTGCAGGGTCCGAACACTGAAGCTTTCTTT.

The rearrangement uses TRBV7-2 and TRBJ2-1; 11 positions match TRBD2. Trimming cost V 5 bases and J 12 bases; bases outside gene matches: 18. The length of the CDR3 is 17 residues. Looked up from germline, CDR1 is SGHTA and CDR2 is FQGNSA. CDR3 region: CASSRPYLAGGPSGQFF. The DNA for the CDR3 is TGTGCCAGCAGCCGCCCATATTTAGCGGGAGGGCCCTCCGGGCAGTTCTTC. Together with reference TRBV7-2 and TRBJ2-1, the CDR3 gives the full variable domain: GAGVSQSPSNKVTEKGKDVELRCDPISGHTALYWYRQSLGQGLEFLIYFQGNSAPDKSGLPSDRFSAERTGGSVSTLTIQRTQQEDSAVYLCASSRPYLAGGPSGQFFGPGTRLTVL.

This clonotype occurred many times. This chain joins TRBV10-3 and TRBJ2-7, with 7 bases lining up with TRBD1. V lost 11 bases to trimming and J lost 1 base; unmatched junction nucleotides: 8. Germline V lookup: CDR1 ENHRY, CDR2 SYGVKD. The CDR3 runs 13 residues. The CDR3: CASSQGVSYEQYF. In nucleotides, the CDR3 is TGTGCCTCCTCCCAGGGGGTATCCTACGAGCAGTACTTC.

This clonotype showed up just a few times. This chain connects TRBV20-1 to TRBJ2-3; TRBD2 aligns across 8 bases. This CDR3 contains 17 residues. The germline gives CDR1 DFQATT, CDR2 SNEGSKA (reference sequence). V lost 3 bases and J lost 1; bases outside the gene matches: 12. CDR3: CSARRAGGGSRTDTQYF. CDR3 nucleotide sequence: TGCAGTGCTAGGAGGGCGGGAGGCGGTTCTCGCACAGATACGCAGTATTTT.

This clonotype was picked up many times. Here the CDR3 reads CASSSGLAGGETQYF. The DNA of the CDR3 is TGTGCCAGCAGCTCGGGACTAGCAGGCGGAGAGACCCAGTACTTC. The genes are TRBV7-3 and TRBJ2-5; 9 bases map to TRBD2. Germline-derived CDR1 and CDR2 are SGHTA and FQGTGA. Trimming at V came to 4 bases and at J to 4 bases, leaving 7 bases not matched to a gene. CDR3 size: 15 residues.

V is TRBV29-1 and J is TRBJ1-2; 8 bases are shared with TRBD1. This CDR3 has 12 amino acids. V was clipped by 5 bases and J by 2 bases; unmatched bases: 1. The germline CDR1 and CDR2 sequences are SQVTM and ANQGSEA. The CDR3 DNA is TGCAGCGTTACAGGGGGAAACTATGGCTACACCTTC. This encodes CSVTGGNYGYTF.

This clonotype was picked up a small number of times. The genes are TRBV4-1 and TRBJ1-2; D not certain. From germline, CDR1 is MGHRA and CDR2 YSYEKL. V was clipped by 0 bases and J by 5 bases, with 10 bases between them. The CDR3 runs to 14 residues. The chain's CDR3 is CASSQERRDYGYTF. Here the CDR3 DNA reads TGCGCCAGCAGCCAAGAGCGGCGGGATTATGGCTACACCTTC.

This clonotype was observed at least ten times. V is TRBV6-2 or TRBV6-3 and J is TRBJ2-7, with 7 positions matching TRBD1. The CDR3 has 12 amino acids. Per the germline V gene, CDR1 is MNHEY and CDR2 is SVGEGT. V lost 8 bases, J lost 4 bases, and 5 bases stayed unmatched. As DNA, the CDR3 is TGTGCCAGCTCGACAGGGAGATACGAGCAGTACTTC. Amino acids: CASSTGRYEQYF.

This clonotype showed up just a few times. The chain employs TRBV6-4 and TRBJ1-1, with D perhaps matching TRBD1 (5 bases). Germline V gene lookup returns CDR1 MRHNA and CDR2 SNTAGT. The CDR3 extends over 13 amino acids. V was clipped by 6 bases and J by 5 bases, with 13 bases between them. CDR3 in DNA: TGTGCCAGCAGCCCCGACGGGGGAACTGAAGCTTTCTTT. Protein product: CASSPDGGTEAFF.

Many counts were recorded for this clonotype. The chain links TRBV7-9 to TRBJ1-4; 7 bases line up with TRBD1. Looked up from germline, CDR1 is SEHNR and CDR2 is FQNEAQ (reference sequence). The CDR3 extends over 15 amino acids. The V and J ends lost 5 bases and 8 bases, in that order; junction bases with no gene match: 11. For the CDR3, the DNA is TGTGCCAGCAGCCCCTACGGACAGGTTCGGGAAAAACTGTTTTTT. This gives the protein CASSPYGQVREKLFF. Supplemented by reference TRBV7-9 and TRBJ1-4, the full variable domain reads DTGVSQNPRHKITKRGQNVTFRCDPISEHNRLYWYRQTLGQGPEFLTYFQNEAQLEKSRLLSDRFSAERPKGSFSTLEIQRTEQGDSAMYLCASSPYGQVREKLFFGSGTQLSVL.

This clonotype was seen repeatedly, ten times or more. The V gene is TRBV5-1, the J gene TRBJ2-1; 9 nucleotides match TRBD1. CDR3 length: 14 amino acids. J lost 8 bases, V lost 2 bases, and 5 bases had no gene match. Germline V CDR1 and CDR2: SGHRS, YFSETQ. CDR3 in amino acids: CASSFRTGVYEQFF. The CDR3 DNA is TGCGCCAGCAGCTTTAGGACAGGGGTCTATGAGCAGTTCTTC. The variable domain in full, with the rest retrieved from reference TRBV5-1 and TRBJ2-1, is KAGVTQTPRYLIKTRGQQVTLSCSPISGHRSVSWYQQTPGQGLQFLFEYFSETQRNKGNFPGRFSGRQFSNSRSEMNVSTLELGDSALYLCASSFRTGVYEQFFGPGTRLTVL.

This chain uses TRBV6-1 with TRBJ2-3; 7 nucleotides align to TRBD2. The V gene end was trimmed by 3 bases and the J gene end by 1 base; junction bases not matched to a gene: 1. The germline CDR1 and CDR2 sequences are MNHNS and SASEGT. The CDR3 consists of 14 residues. The CDR3 loop reads CASSDRGGTDTQYF. CDR3 nucleotides: TGTGCCAGCAGTGACCGGGGGGGCACAGATACGCAGTATTTT.

In this sample, this clonotype turned up many times. The gene calls are TRBV9 and TRBJ1-1; the D is unclear. The V and J ends lost 4 bases and 4 bases respectively, with 14 bases between them. Germline V gene sequence: CDR1 SGDLS, CDR2 YYNGEE. The CDR3 is 14 amino acids. The DNA of the CDR3 is TGTGCCAGCAGCCCCGCCTTTTGGGGCACTGAAGCTTTCTTT. Protein sequence: CASSPAFWGTEAFF.

This clonotype was seen at least ten times. V and J are TRBV7-2 and TRBJ2-5, with unresolved D. CDR1 is SGHTA, CDR2 FQGNSA, per germline. This CDR3 contains 14 residues. Trimming cost V 0 bases and J 1 base, with 6 bases left between them. The CDR3 is CASSLAATQETQYF. The DNA for the CDR3 is TGTGCCAGCAGCTTAGCTGCTACCCAAGAGACCCAGTACTTC.

This clonotype was seen a few times. This chain connects TRBV5-4 to TRBJ2-5, with D perhaps TRBD1 (5 bases). CDR1 is SGHNT and CDR2 is YYREEE in the germline V gene (reference sequence). Trimming removed 2 bases from V and 2 bases from J, with 13 bases in between. This CDR3 region has 15 residues. DNA of the CDR3: TGTGCCAGCAGCTTCACTGACAGAGCGCAAGAGACCCAGTACTTC. Translating it yields CASSFTDRAQETQYF.